Below, one TCR beta chain is given with its context. The ends were cut back, 8 bases at V and 8 bases at J, with 9 bases in the middle. This CDR3 region has 10 residues. Per germline, CDR1 MNHEY and CDR2 SVGAGI. The data are from a study of blood T cell repertoires in COVID-19. Looking at the study overall: COVID-19 samples collected from the United States, Italy and Spain covered acute and convalescent phases. PBMCs, B-cell-depleted T cells, or T cells provided the cDNA or gDNA that made up the material.

Sequenced by immunoSEQ multiplex PCR; TCRdb stores in-frame clones only, minus some. This table holds 270,000 or so clones, 89% found once. J is TRBJ1-2 and V is TRBV6-5; D not certain. The clonotype was recovered from a woman between 40 and 55 years old who had recovered from COVID-19. The sequenced material came from peripheral blood. The CDR3, as DNA: TGTGCCAGCCGCGTTGAGGGCTACACCTTC. Its translation is CASRVEGYTF.